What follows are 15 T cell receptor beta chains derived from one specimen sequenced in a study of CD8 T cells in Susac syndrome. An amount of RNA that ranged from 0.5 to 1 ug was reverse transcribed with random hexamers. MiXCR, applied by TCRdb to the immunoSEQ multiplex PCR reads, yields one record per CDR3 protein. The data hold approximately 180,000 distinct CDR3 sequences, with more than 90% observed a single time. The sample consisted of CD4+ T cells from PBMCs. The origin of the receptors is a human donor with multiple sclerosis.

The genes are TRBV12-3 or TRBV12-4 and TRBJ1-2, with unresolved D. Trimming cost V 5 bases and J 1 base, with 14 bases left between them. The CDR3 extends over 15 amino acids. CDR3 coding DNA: TGTGCCAGCAGTCCATTACAAGGAGTTAACTATGGCTACACCTTC. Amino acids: CASSPLQGVNYGYTF.

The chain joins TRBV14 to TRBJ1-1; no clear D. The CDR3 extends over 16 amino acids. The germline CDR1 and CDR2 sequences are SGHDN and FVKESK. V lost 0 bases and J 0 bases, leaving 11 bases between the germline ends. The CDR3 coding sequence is TGTGCCAGCAGCCAAGACGCATTCCCCATGAACACTGAAGCTTTCTTT. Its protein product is CASSQDAFPMNTEAFF.

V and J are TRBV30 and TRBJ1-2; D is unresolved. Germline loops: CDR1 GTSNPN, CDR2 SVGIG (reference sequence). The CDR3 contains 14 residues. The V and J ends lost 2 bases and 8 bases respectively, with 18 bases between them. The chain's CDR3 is CAWSQWAPGEGYTF. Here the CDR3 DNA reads TGTGCCTGGAGTCAGTGGGCGCCTGGGGAGGGCTACACCTTC.

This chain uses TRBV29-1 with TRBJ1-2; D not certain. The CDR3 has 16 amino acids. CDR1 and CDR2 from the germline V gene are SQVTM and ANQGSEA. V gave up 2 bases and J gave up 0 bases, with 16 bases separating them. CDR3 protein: CSVERGSHLSNYGYTF. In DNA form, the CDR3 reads TGCAGCGTTGAACGGGGTTCGCATCTATCTAACTATGGCTACACCTTC.

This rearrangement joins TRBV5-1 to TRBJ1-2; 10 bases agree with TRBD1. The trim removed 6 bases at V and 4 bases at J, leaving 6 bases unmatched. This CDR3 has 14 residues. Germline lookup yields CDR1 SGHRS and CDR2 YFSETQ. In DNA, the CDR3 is TGCGCCAGCAAACCGGGACAGGGGTCCTATGGCTACACCTTC. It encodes CASKPGQGSYGYTF.

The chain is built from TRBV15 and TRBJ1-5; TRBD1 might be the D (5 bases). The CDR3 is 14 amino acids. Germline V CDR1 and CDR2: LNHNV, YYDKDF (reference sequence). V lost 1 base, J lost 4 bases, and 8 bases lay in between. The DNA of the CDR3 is TGTGCCACCAGCAGAGTGGGGGTGAATCAGCCCCAGCATTTT. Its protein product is CATSRVGVNQPQHF.

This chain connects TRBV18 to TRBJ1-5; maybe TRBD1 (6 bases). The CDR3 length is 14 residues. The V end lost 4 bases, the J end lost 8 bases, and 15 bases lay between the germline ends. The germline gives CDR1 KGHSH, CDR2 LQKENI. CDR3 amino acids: CASSLQGLGEPQHF. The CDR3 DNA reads TGTGCCAGCTCACTACAGGGTCTGGGGGAGCCCCAGCATTTT. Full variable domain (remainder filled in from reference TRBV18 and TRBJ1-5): NAGVMQNPRHLVRRRGQEARLRCSPMKGHSHVYWYRQLPEEGLKFMVYLQKENIIDESGMPKERFSAEFPKEGPSILRIQQVVRGDSAAYFCASSLQGLGEPQHFGDGTRLSIL.

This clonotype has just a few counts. The CDR3 region has the DNA TGTGCCAGCAACCGCGGCGGCTTTGGGGCTAGCGGGGGAGAGACCCAGTACTTC. Its protein product is CASNRGGFGASGGETQYF. The chain joins TRBV4-2 to TRBJ2-5; 10 nucleotides match TRBD2. V was pared by 7 bases and J by 4 bases, with 18 bases of the junction left unmatched. Germline loops: CDR1 LGHNA, CDR2 YNFKEQ. The CDR3 totals 18 residues.

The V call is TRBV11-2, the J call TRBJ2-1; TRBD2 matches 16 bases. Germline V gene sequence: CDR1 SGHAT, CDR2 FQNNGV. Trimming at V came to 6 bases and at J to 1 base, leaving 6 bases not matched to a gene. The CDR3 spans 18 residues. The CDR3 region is CASSDPGLAGGSYNEQFF. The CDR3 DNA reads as TGTGCCAGCAGTGACCCGGGACTAGCGGGGGGGTCCTACAATGAGCAGTTCTTC.

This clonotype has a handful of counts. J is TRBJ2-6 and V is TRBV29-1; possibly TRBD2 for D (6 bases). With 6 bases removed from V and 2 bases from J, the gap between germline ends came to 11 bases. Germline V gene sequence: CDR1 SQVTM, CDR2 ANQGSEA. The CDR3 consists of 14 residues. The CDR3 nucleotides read TGCAGCGTGAGGGGACTGACTGGGGCCAACGTCCTGACTTTC. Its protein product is CSVRGLTGANVLTF.

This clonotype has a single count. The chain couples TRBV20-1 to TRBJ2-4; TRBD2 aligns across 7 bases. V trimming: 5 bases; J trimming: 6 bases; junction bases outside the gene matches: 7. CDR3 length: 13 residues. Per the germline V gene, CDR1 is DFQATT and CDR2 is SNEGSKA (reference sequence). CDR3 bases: TGCAGTGCTTGCCGAGGGAGGGGAAACATTCAGTACTTC. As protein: CSACRGRGNIQYF.

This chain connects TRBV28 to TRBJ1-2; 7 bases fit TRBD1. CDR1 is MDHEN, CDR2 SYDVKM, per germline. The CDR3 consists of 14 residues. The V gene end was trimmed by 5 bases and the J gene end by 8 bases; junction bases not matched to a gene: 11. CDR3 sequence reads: CASSRQGSSGGYTF. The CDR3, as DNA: TGTGCCAGCAGTCGACAGGGATCCTCTGGGGGCTACACCTTC.

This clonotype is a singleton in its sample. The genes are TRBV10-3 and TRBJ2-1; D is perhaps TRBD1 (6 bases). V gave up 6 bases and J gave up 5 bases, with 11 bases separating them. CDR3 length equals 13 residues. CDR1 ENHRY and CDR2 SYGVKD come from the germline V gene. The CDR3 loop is CAISQGQDNEQFF. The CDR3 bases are TGTGCCATCAGCCAGGGGCAAGACAATGAGCAGTTCTTC.

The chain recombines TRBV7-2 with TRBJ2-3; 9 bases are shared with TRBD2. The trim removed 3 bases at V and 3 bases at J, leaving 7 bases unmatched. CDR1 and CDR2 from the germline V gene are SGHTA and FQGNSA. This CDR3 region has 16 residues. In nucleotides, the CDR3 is TGTGCCAGCAGCTTTGGCCCTAGCGGGGTTACAGATACGCAGTATTTT. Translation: CASSFGPSGVTDTQYF.

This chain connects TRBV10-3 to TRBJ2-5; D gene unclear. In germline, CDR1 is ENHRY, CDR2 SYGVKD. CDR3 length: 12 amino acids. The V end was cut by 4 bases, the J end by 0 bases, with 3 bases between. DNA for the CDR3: TGTGCCATCAGTGGGGACCAAGAGACCCAGTACTTC. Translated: CAISGDQETQYF.